This is a list of T cell receptor beta chains from one sample in a study of blood T cell repertoires in COVID-19. Generated by immunoSEQ multiplex PCR, the TCRdb table keeps only in-frame clones and is missing some. This table has about 330,000 clones, 80% to 90% appearing once. Material: PBMCs or T cells enriched from blood (not recorded which). These receptor sequences come from a woman younger than 30 who had recovered from COVID-19. Both conserved end residues are part of each CDR3. The D gene is left open where the match is weak. The size field is filled for only some rows; it gives once, few, many or a size class.

D: .; V: TRBV28; J: TRBJ1-5; size: .; DNA: TGTGCCAGCAGTTTGCCCTTCGGGAGCAATCAGCCCCAGCATTTT; CDR3: CASSLPFGSNQPQHF
D: .; V: TRBV27; J: TRBJ2-7; size: .; DNA: TGTGCCAGCAGTTTCTCTCGGGGCGAGCAGTACTTC; CDR3: CASSFSRGEQYF
D: TRBD2; V: TRBV7-3; J: TRBJ2-1; size: .; DNA: TGTGCCAGCAGCCTGACTAGCGGCTTTTACAATGAGCAGTTCTTC; CDR3: CASSLTSGFYNEQFF
D: .; V: TRBV28; J: TRBJ2-5; size: .; DNA: TGTGCCAGCAGTCCTAGACAGGTCCAAGAGACCCAGTACTTC; CDR3: CASSPRQVQETQYF
D: TRBD1; V: TRBV9; J: TRBJ2-7; size: once; DNA: TGTGCCAGCAGCCCCCGAACAGGGGTGTACGAGCAGTACTTC; CDR3: CASSPRTGVYEQYF
D: TRBD2; V: TRBV5-1; J: TRBJ2-7; size: .; DNA: TGCGCCAGCAGCGGAATCTACACTAGCGGGGTCTCCCGGAATCCCTACGAGCAGTACTTC; CDR3: CASSGIYTSGVSRNPYEQYF
D: TRBD2; V: TRBV7-3; J: TRBJ2-3; size: .; DNA: TGTGCCAGCAGCACCGGGACTAGCGTAGGCATAGATACGCAGTATTTT; CDR3: CASSTGTSVGIDTQYF
D: .; V: TRBV7-9; J: TRBJ2-1; size: .; DNA: TGTGCCAGCAGACCGCGGGGCGGGGATGAGCAGTTCTTC; CDR3: CASRPRGGDEQFF
D: .; V: TRBV5-1; J: TRBJ1-3; size: .; DNA: TGCGCCAGCAGCTTAGAACATCACTCTGGAAACACCATATATTTT; CDR3: CASSLEHHSGNTIYF
D: TRBD1; V: TRBV28; J: TRBJ1-4; size: few; DNA: TGTGCCAGCAGAAGACAGGGGGCGGGTGAAAAACTGTTTTTT; CDR3: CASRRQGAGEKLFF
D: TRBD2; V: TRBV28; J: TRBJ2-7; size: .; DNA: TGTGCCAGATACCAGCGGGAGACCCGTCCTGGCGAGCAGTACTTC; CDR3: CARYQRETRPGEQYF
D: .; V: TRBV27; J: TRBJ1-2; size: .; DNA: TGTGCCAGCAGTCGACACGGGGAGGCCTCTAACTATGGCTACACCTTC; CDR3: CASSRHGEASNYGYTF
D: TRBD1; V: TRBV10-2; J: TRBJ1-1; size: .; DNA: TGCGCCAGCAGTGAGCCGATGGACAGGGCAGGTGAAGCTTTCTTT; CDR3: CASSEPMDRAGEAFF
D: TRBD2; V: TRBV3-1/TRBV3-2; J: TRBJ2-1; size: .; DNA: TGTGCCAGCAGCCAAGGACTAGCGGGGGGCATTTACAATGAGCAGTTCTTC; CDR3: CASSQGLAGGIYNEQFF
D: TRBD2; V: TRBV2; J: TRBJ2-1; size: few; DNA: TGTGCCAGCAGTGCAAGCGGGAGGGTCAATGAGCAGTTCTTC; CDR3: CASSASGRVNEQFF
D: TRBD1; V: TRBV27; J: TRBJ1-6; size: .; DNA: TGTGCCAGCATCAGGAGACCTTTGGGACAGGTGGGATCACCCCTCCACTTT; CDR3: CASIRRPLGQVGSPLHF
D: .; V: TRBV7-9; J: TRBJ1-1; size: few; DNA: TGTGCCAGCAGCTCCCGAGGCGACACTGAAGCTTTCTTT; CDR3: CASSSRGDTEAFF
D: TRBD2; V: TRBV13; J: TRBJ2-1; size: .; DNA: TGTGCCAGCAGCCCGGACGCGGGGGGGGCCATATGGAATGAGCAGTTCTTC; CDR3: CASSPDAGGAIWNEQFF
D: TRBD2; V: TRBV18; J: TRBJ2-1; size: .; DNA: TGTGCCAGCTCACCAGGGTCGGGGGGGAATGAGCAGTTCTTC; CDR3: CASSPGSGGNEQFF
D: TRBD1; V: TRBV19; J: TRBJ1-6; size: .; DNA: TGTGCCAGTAGCGCCGCAAACAGGGGTTGGAATTCACCCCTCCACTTT; CDR3: CASSAANRGWNSPLHF
D: .; V: TRBV18; J: TRBJ1-5; size: few; DNA: TGTGCCAGCTCACGAGGTAAGGATCAGCCCCAGCATTTT; CDR3: CASSRGKDQPQHF
D: TRBD1; V: TRBV12-5; J: TRBJ2-7; size: .; DNA: TGTGCTAGTGGTGACTCCCTCAAGGCGGGACAGGGGATCCACGAGCAGTACTTC; CDR3: CASGDSLKAGQGIHEQYF
D: TRBD1; V: TRBV5-5; J: TRBJ2-7; size: few; DNA: TGTGCCAGCAGCTGGGCAGGGGGCTCCTACGAGCAGTACTTC; CDR3: CASSWAGGSYEQYF
D: TRBD2; V: TRBV30; J: TRBJ2-7; size: few; DNA: TGTGCCTGGATTGGGCGGGGGACCTACGAGCAGTACTTC; CDR3: CAWIGRGTYEQYF
D: TRBD1; V: TRBV30; J: TRBJ1-2; size: .; DNA: TGTGCCTGGAGTGTGGACAGGGGGCCCGATGGCTACACCTTC; CDR3: CAWSVDRGPDGYTF
D: .; V: TRBV28; J: TRBJ2-7; size: .; DNA: TGTGCCAGCAGTTTACTAGGGGAAGAGCAGTACTTC; CDR3: CASSLLGEEQYF
D: .; V: TRBV25-1; J: TRBJ1-4; size: .; DNA: TGTGCCAGCAGTGCGCCCAGGGCTATTAATGAAAAACTGTTTTTT; CDR3: CASSAPRAINEKLFF
D: .; V: TRBV18; J: TRBJ2-7; size: .; DNA: TGTGCCAGCTCACCGCAGGGTGACGAGCAGTACTTC; CDR3: CASSPQGDEQYF
D: TRBD2; V: TRBV2; J: TRBJ2-1; size: .; DNA: TGTGCCAGCAGTGACGGACTAGCGGGTTTGTACAATGAGCAGTTCTTC; CDR3: CASSDGLAGLYNEQFF
D: .; V: TRBV6-1; J: TRBJ1-2; size: .; DNA: TGTGCCAGCAGTGAGTGGGGCCTGAAGGCTAACTATGGCTACACCTTC; CDR3: CASSEWGLKANYGYTF
D: TRBD2; V: TRBV27; J: TRBJ2-1; size: .; DNA: TGTGCCACTCGGGGGGGGCTCTACAATGAGCAGTTCTTC; CDR3: CATRGGLYNEQFF
D: .; V: TRBV19; J: TRBJ1-5; size: .; DNA: TGTGCCAGCGGAGGGTTCAATCAGCCCCAGCATTTT; CDR3: CASGGFNQPQHF
D: TRBD1; V: TRBV30; J: TRBJ1-2; size: .; DNA: TGTGCCTGGACAGGGGGGTATGGCTACACCTTC; CDR3: CAWTGGYGYTF
D: .; V: TRBV14; J: TRBJ1-1; size: .; DNA: TGTGCCAGCAGCCACGGGGGGGGCACTGAAGCTTTCTTT; CDR3: CASSHGGGTEAFF
D: TRBD1; V: TRBV27; J: TRBJ1-2; size: .; DNA: TGTGCCAGCAGTTCCGGTCCCGGGACAGTCTCGGGTTACTATGGCTACACCTTC; CDR3: CASSSGPGTVSGYYGYTF
D: TRBD1; V: TRBV27; J: TRBJ2-1; size: .; DNA: TGTGCCAGCATGACAGGGACCTACAATGAGCAGTTCTTC; CDR3: CASMTGTYNEQFF
D: .; V: TRBV5-6; J: TRBJ1-5; size: .; DNA: TGTGCCAGCAGCCAAGGGGATCAGCCCCAGCATTTT; CDR3: CASSQGDQPQHF
D: .; V: TRBV6-5; J: TRBJ1-2; size: .; DNA: TGTGCCAGCAGTTACTCGGGGCCCTATGGGTATGGCTACACCTTC; CDR3: CASSYSGPYGYGYTF
D: .; V: TRBV2; J: TRBJ1-2; size: .; DNA: TGTGCCAGCAGTTCCGGGCAGGGGAATAGGGGCTACACCTTC; CDR3: CASSSGQGNRGYTF
D: .; V: TRBV2; J: TRBJ1-2; size: .; DNA: TGTGCCAGCAGATTGACAGAAGACTATGGCTACACCTTC; CDR3: CASRLTEDYGYTF
D: .; V: TRBV6-4; J: TRBJ1-2; size: .; DNA: TGTGCCAGCAGTGACATAGCAGGGGTGAACTATGGCTACACCTTC; CDR3: CASSDIAGVNYGYTF
D: .; V: TRBV13; J: TRBJ1-3; size: few; DNA: TGTGCCAGCAGCTTAGGGGGTGGGCAAGACTCTGGAAACACCATATATTTT; CDR3: CASSLGGGQDSGNTIYF
D: .; V: TRBV7-9; J: TRBJ1-2; size: .; DNA: TGTGCCAGCAGCAACAGCTATGGCTACACCTTC; CDR3: CASSNSYGYTF
D: .; V: TRBV9; J: TRBJ1-2; size: .; DNA: TGTGCCAGCAGCGCAGGCGGGGGACAAGGACCCTATGGCTACACCTTC; CDR3: CASSAGGGQGPYGYTF
D: .; V: TRBV19; J: TRBJ1-5; size: .; DNA: TGTGCCAGTAGTATTGACATATACAATCAGCCCCAGCATTTT; CDR3: CASSIDIYNQPQHF
D: .; V: TRBV5-5; J: TRBJ2-7; size: once; DNA: TGTGCCAGCAGCTTGACGGAGAAGTACGAGCAGTACTTC; CDR3: CASSLTEKYEQYF
D: .; V: TRBV4-1; J: TRBJ1-4; size: few; DNA: TGCGCCAGCAGCCAAATTGGCGGAGAAAAACTGTTTTTT; CDR3: CASSQIGGEKLFF
D: TRBD1; V: TRBV6-2/TRBV6-3; J: TRBJ2-3; size: .; DNA: TGTGCCAGCAGTTACCCTCAGACAGGGGACCTCACAGATACGCAGTATTTT; CDR3: CASSYPQTGDLTDTQYF
D: TRBD1; V: TRBV3-1/TRBV3-2; J: TRBJ2-3; size: .; DNA: TGTGCCAGCAGCCAAGACCTCACAGGGGAGTCTCTAGATACGCAGTATTTT; CDR3: CASSQDLTGESLDTQYF